Below, one T cell receptor (beta chain) is given with its context. Its matching antigen is unknown. Sequencing used immunoSEQ multiplex PCR; TCRdb keeps in-frame clones, though not all of them. The sample consists of under 70,000 clones, about 87% of them appearing once. Collection occurred without any documented infections or immune events in donors. This sample is drawn from a study of identifying expanded T cells in peripheral blood. Overall study findings and caveats: Over approximately two and four weeks, about 15 and 19 clones changed, versus 1.2 between replicates. Variance in clone template counts between approximately two-week samples significantly increased with total template count across all healthy donors.

This CDR3 has 19 residues. Germline CDR1 is SGHNT and CDR2 is YYREEE (reference sequence). The V segment lost 0 bases and the J segment 2 bases; nucleotides outside the gene matches: 10. The chain has TRBV5-4 and TRBJ2-5; 13 bases fit TRBD2. This sequence was found in a person aged 18 to 75 in good health. Sequencing was carried out using blood. The CDR3 bases are TGTGCCAGCAGCTTGGGGGTTCCGGGACTAGCGGGGAATCAAGAGACCCAGTACTTC. Protein sequence: CASSLGVPGLAGNQETQYF. Supplemented by reference TRBV5-4 and TRBJ2-5, the full variable domain reads ETGVTQSPTHLIKTRGQQVTLRCSSQSGHNTVSWYQQALGQGPQFIFQYYREEENGRGNFPPRFSGLQFPNYSSELNVNALELDDSALYLCASSLGVPGLAGNQETQYFGPGTRLLVL.